A selection of T cell receptor beta chains follows, all from one sample in a study of blood T cell repertoires in COVID-19. Assay used: immunoSEQ multiplex PCR; TCRdb lists only in-frame clones, some missing. Among tens of thousands of clones listed, roughly 87% were seen once. Sequenced input: peripheral blood. These receptors were obtained from a woman between 50 and 59 years old with active or convalescent COVID-19. CDR3s include the opening cysteine and the closing phenylalanine or tryptophan. A D gene is named only where the DNA matches it firmly. Not every row has a clone size; where given, it reads once, few, many or a size class.

TRBV24-1	TRBJ2-3	.	.	CATSDLGRGVSDTQYF
TRBV9	TRBJ1-2	.	.	CASSADGVWDGYTF
TRBV7-2	TRBJ2-7	.	.	CASSSPGRTYEQYF
TRBV2	TRBJ2-7	TRBD2	.	CASRSGTVLYEQYF
TRBV5-8	TRBJ2-2	TRBD1	.	CASSPYRGKAGELFF
TRBV15	TRBJ2-2	.	few	CATSRGGSGELFF
TRBV7-9	TRBJ1-2	.	.	CATKTEVNYGYTF
TRBV6-6	TRBJ2-2	.	.	CAGRLGDGELFF
TRBV7-8	TRBJ1-1	.	.	CASGFRGTEAFF
TRBV18	TRBJ1-1	TRBD1	once	CASSPFRDRGTEAFF
TRBV6-4	TRBJ1-2	.	.	CASRDGAYGYTF
TRBV19	TRBJ1-5	TRBD1	.	CASTITGGVNQPQHF
TRBV5-1	TRBJ1-1	.	.	CASSPTAGSREAFF
TRBV7-9	TRBJ1-1	TRBD1	.	CASSSGTGFNTEAFF
TRBV7-2	TRBJ2-2	TRBD2	.	CASSLARGGAGELFF
TRBV3-1/TRBV3-2	TRBJ1-1	.	once	CASSQTTGGGTEAFF
TRBV4-1	TRBJ1-1	.	.	CASSQDRTGSLDTEAFF
TRBV30	TRBJ2-1	.	.	CASRGGARNEQFF
TRBV5-6	TRBJ2-3	.	.	CASSFSPEGANTQYF
TRBV7-9	TRBJ2-7	TRBD2	.	CASTGLGGVAYEQYF
TRBV11-3	TRBJ2-1	.	.	CASSLGLEQFF
TRBV19	TRBJ1-5	TRBD1	.	CASSLTGAGNQPQHF
TRBV4-3	TRBJ2-7	.	.	CASSQQTGLYEQYF
TRBV19	TRBJ1-5	TRBD1	.	CASSPYRGQGYSNQPQHF
TRBV7-8	TRBJ2-3	.	.	CASRNSRVGTDTQYF
TRBV7-8	TRBJ2-7	TRBD1	few	CASSSGTGGYEQYF
TRBV6-4	TRBJ2-5	.	.	CASSETAGDQETQYF
TRBV7-2	TRBJ2-3	.	.	CASSLDSGGGWGSTDTQYF
TRBV5-1	TRBJ2-3	TRBD2	.	CASSGGDTADTQYF
TRBV10-3	TRBJ1-1	TRBD1	.	CAISLQQGANTEAFF
TRBV27	TRBJ1-4	.	.	CASSLSIHSPDEKLFF
TRBV19	TRBJ1-1	.	few	CASTPDLFGQPMNTEAFF
TRBV27	TRBJ2-5	.	.	CASSFGSPRETQYF
TRBV27	TRBJ2-1	TRBD2	once	CASSLSNGGAYNEQFF
TRBV5-4	TRBJ2-5	.	once	CASSLVGRGEETQYF
TRBV2	TRBJ2-3	TRBD2	.	CASSGRAGGPLDTQYF